This T cell receptor beta chain was recorded in a study of a mutant IDH1 vaccine in newly diagnosed glioma. Points from the study as a whole: Any relationship between pseudoprogression and changes in top peripheral T cell clonotypes seemed absent.

The data were produced by immunoSEQ multiplex PCR, yet TCRdb's version contains in-frame clones alone and is incomplete. The table includes about 61,000 clones, 80% detected once. As for this clone: Its cognate antigen is unknown.

Time point denoted: week 11, during vaccination. Alongside topical imiquimod, each dose of vaccine comprised 300 ug of mutant IDH1 20-mer peptide. The CDR3 runs 13 residues. Trimming stripped 7 bases from V and 2 bases from J, with 10 bases between. Germline CDR1 reads MDHEN; CDR2 reads SYDVKM. V gene TRBV28 combines with J gene TRBJ2-3; possible D gene TRBD1, 5 bases. The sequence came from a man in his forties or fifties with glioma. The sequenced sample was PBMCs, obtained from a glioma patient whose treatment included an IDH1 peptide vaccine. CDR3: CASIDSTTDTQYF. As DNA, the CDR3 is TGTGCCAGCATTGACAGCACCACAGATACGCAGTATTTT.